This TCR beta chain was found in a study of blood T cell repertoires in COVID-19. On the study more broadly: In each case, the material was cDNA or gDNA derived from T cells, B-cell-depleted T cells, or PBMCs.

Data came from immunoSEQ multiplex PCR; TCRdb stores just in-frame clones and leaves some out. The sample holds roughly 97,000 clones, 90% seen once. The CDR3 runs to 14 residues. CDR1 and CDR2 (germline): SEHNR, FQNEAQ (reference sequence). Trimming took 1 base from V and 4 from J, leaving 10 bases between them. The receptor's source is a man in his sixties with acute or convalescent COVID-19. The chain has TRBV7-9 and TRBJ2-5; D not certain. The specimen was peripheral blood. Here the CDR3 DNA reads TGTGCCAGCAGCTTAGACAGCCCGAGAGAGACCCAGTACTTC. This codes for CASSLDSPRETQYF.